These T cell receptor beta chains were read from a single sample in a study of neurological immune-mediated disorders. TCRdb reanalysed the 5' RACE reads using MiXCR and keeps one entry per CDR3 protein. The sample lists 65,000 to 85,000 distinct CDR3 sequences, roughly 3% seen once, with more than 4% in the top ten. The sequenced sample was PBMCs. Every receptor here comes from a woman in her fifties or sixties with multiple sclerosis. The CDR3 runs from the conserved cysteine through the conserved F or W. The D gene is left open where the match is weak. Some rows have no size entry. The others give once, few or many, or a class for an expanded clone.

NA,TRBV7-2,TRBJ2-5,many,CASSPNAAQRQETQYF,TGTGCCAGCAGCCCCAACGCGGCTCAACGACAAGAGACCCAGTACTTC
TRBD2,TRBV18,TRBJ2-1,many,CASSPRGGRWNEQFF,TGTGCCAGCTCACCCCGGGGGGGCCGATGGAATGAGCAGTTCTTC
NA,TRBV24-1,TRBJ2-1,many,CATSDLRPGQNEQFF,TGTGCCACCAGTGACCTGCGCCCCGGGCAGAATGAGCAGTTCTTC
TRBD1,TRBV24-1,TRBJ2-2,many,CATSDLDRDTGELFF,TGTGCCACCAGTGATTTGGACAGGGACACCGGGGAGCTGTTTTTT
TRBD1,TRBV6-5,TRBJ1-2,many,CASSRTGGGYTF,TGTGCCAGCAGTCGGACAGGGGGAGGCTACACCTTC
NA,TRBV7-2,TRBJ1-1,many,CASSHIPGMNTEAFF,TGTGCCAGCAGCCATATCCCCGGTATGAACACTGAAGCTTTCTTT
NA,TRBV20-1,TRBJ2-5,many,CSASGGPTQETQYF,TGCAGTGCTAGCGGGGGGCCCACTCAAGAGACCCAGTACTTC
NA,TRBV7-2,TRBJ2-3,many,CASSPSVWRGRTDTQYF,TGTGCCAGCAGCCCCTCCGTTTGGAGGGGGCGCACAGATACGCAGTATTTT
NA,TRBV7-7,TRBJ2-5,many,CASSLMTGDQETQYF,TGTGCCAGCAGCTTGATGACAGGCGATCAAGAGACCCAGTACTTC
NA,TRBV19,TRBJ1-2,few,CASSIKKGTAADGYTF,TGTGCCAGTAGTATTAAGAAAGGCACAGCAGCGGATGGCTACACCTTC
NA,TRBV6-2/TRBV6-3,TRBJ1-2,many,CASTYLERQEYGYTF,TGTGCCAGCACCTACCTGGAGCGTCAGGAGTATGGCTACACCTTC
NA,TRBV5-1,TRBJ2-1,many,CASRRSQNEQFF,TGCGCCAGCAGGAGGAGTCAAAATGAGCAGTTCTTC
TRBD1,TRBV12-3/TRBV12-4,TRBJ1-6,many,CASRVTGANSPLHF,TGTGCCAGCAGAGTGACAGGGGCGAATTCACCCCTCCACTTT
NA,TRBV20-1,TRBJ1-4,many,CSALRSEKLFF,TGCAGTGCTCTGAGATCCGAAAAACTGTTTTTT
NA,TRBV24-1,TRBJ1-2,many,CATSDETGHLPFYGYTF,TGTGCCACCAGTGATGAGACCGGACACCTCCCCTTCTATGGCTACACCTTC
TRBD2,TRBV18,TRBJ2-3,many,CASSPLAGADTQYF,TGTGCCAGCTCACCACTAGCGGGAGCAGATACGCAGTATTTT
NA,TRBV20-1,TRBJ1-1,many,CSASFRTNTEAFF,TGCAGTGCTAGTTTCCGTACGAACACTGAAGCTTTCTTT
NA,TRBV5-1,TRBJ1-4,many,CASSLGQYNEKLFF,TGCGCCAGCAGCTTGGGACAATACAATGAAAAACTGTTTTTT
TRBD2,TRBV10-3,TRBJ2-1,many,CASNRLAGGYNEQFF,TGTGCCTCAAACCGACTAGCGGGGGGCTACAATGAGCAGTTCTTC
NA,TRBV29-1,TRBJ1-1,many,CSVEKGGSNTEAFF,TGCAGCGTTGAAAAAGGAGGGTCAAACACTGAAGCTTTCTTT
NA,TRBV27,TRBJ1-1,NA,CASSFWPKGTEAFF,TGTGCCAGCAGTTTCTGGCCGAAGGGAACTGAAGCTTTCTTT
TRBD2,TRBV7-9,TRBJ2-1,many,CASSSGLATNNEQFF,TGTGCCAGCAGCTCCGGACTAGCTACTAACAATGAGCAGTTCTTC
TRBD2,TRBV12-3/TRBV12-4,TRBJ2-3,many,CASSLGGGGTDTQYF,TGTGCCAGCAGTTTAGGGGGAGGGGGCACAGATACGCAGTATTTT
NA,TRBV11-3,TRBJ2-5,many,CASTDRRETQYF,TGTGCCAGCACTGACCGCAGGGAGACCCAGTACTTC
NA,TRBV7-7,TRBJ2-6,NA,CASSLYANSGANVLTF,TGTGCCAGCAGCTTATACGCCAACTCTGGGGCCAACGTCCTGACTTTC
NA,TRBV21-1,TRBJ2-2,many,CASSALRRAPGELFF,TGTGCCAGCAGCGCGCTCCGGAGGGCCCCCGGGGAGCTGTTTTTT
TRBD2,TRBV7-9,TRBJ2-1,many,CASSLVRLAGVDEQFF,TGTGCCAGCAGCTTAGTTCGGCTAGCGGGGGTCGATGAGCAGTTCTTC
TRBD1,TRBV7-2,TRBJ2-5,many,CASSRTGNRETQYF,TGTGCCAGCAGCCGGACAGGGAATAGGGAGACCCAGTACTTC
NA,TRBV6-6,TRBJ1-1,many,CASLKSSSHLTEAFF,TGTGCCAGTCTGAAATCGTCAAGTCATCTCACTGAAGCTTTCTTT
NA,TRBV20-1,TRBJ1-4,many,CSARVGATEKLFF,TGCAGTGCTAGAGTGGGGGCCACGGAAAAACTGTTTTTT
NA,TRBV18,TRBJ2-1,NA,CASSPDNEQFF,TGTGCCAGCTCACCAGACAATGAGCAGTTCTTC
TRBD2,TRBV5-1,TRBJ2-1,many,CASRAVSSGFRSPYNEQFF,TGCGCCAGCAGGGCGGTGTCTAGCGGATTTCGCTCTCCTTACAATGAGCAGTTCTTC
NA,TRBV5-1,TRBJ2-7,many,CASSLGPAGDEQYF,TGCGCCAGCAGCTTGGGTCCCGCCGGGGACGAGCAGTACTTC
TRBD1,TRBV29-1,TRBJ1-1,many,CSVDKTGAGAEAFF,TGCAGCGTTGATAAGACAGGGGCCGGCGCTGAAGCTTTCTTT
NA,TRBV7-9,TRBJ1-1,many,CASSLETPSTEAFF,TGTGCCAGCAGCTTAGAGACCCCCTCCACTGAAGCTTTCTTT
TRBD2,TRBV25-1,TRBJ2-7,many,CASSEGTSIYEQYF,TGTGCCAGCAGTGAGGGGACTAGCATTTACGAGCAGTACTTC
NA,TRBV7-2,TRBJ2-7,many,CASSLAPGSSYEQYF,TGTGCCAGCAGCTTAGCCCCAGGAAGTTCCTACGAGCAGTACTTC
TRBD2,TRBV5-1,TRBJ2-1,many,CASSSGTSGRALWNEQFF,TGCGCCAGCAGCTCAGGGACTAGCGGGAGGGCCCTCTGGAATGAGCAGTTCTTC
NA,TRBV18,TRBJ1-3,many,CASSPETGPGNTIYF,TGTGCCAGCTCACCAGAAACGGGACCGGGAAACACCATATATTTT
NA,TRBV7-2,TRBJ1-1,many,CASSLASGAPNTEAFF,TGTGCCAGCAGCTTAGCTTCAGGGGCACCGAACACTGAAGCTTTCTTT
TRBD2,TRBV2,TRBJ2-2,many,CASSGSPGGTGELFF,TGTGCCAGCAGTGGCAGTCCGGGGGGCACCGGGGAGCTGTTTTTT
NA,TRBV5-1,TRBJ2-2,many,CASSFPGELFF,TGCGCCAGCAGCTTTCCCGGGGAGCTGTTTTTT
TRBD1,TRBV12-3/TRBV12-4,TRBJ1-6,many,CASSPHTGGRSPLHF,TGTGCCAGCAGCCCGCATACAGGGGGTCGATCACCCCTCCACTTT
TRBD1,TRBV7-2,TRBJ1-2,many,CASSSGQGYGYTF,TGTGCCAGCAGCTCAGGACAGGGGTATGGCTACACCTTC
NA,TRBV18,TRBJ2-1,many,CASSPENNEQFF,TGTGCCAGCTCACCCGAGAACAATGAGCAGTTCTTC
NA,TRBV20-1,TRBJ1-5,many,CSARNHQGPRNQPQHF,TGCAGTGCTCGCAACCACCAGGGACCGAGGAATCAGCCCCAGCATTTT
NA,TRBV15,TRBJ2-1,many,CATSRDKDEQFF,TGTGCCACCAGCAGAGATAAAGATGAGCAGTTCTTC
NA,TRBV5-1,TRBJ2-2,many,CASSPRGDTGELFF,TGCGCCAGCAGCCCGAGGGGGGACACCGGGGAGCTGTTTTTT
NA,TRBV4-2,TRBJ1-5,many,CASSQELMMGLQPQHF,TGTGCCAGCAGCCAAGAGTTAATGATGGGTCTCCAGCCCCAGCATTTT
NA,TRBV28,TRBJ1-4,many,CASSFRQGKEKLFF,TGTGCCAGCAGTTTCCGCCAGGGGAAAGAAAAACTGTTTTTT
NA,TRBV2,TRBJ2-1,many,CASSEGSPRPHNEQFF,TGTGCCAGCAGTGAGGGCTCCCCCAGACCCCACAATGAGCAGTTCTTC
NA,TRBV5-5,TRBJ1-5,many,CASSLHIQPNSNQPQHF,TGTGCCAGCAGCCTTCACATTCAACCCAATAGCAATCAGCCCCAGCATTTT
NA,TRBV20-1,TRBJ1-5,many,CSAMEGRGGNQPQHF,TGCAGTGCTATGGAGGGTCGAGGGGGCAATCAGCCCCAGCATTTT